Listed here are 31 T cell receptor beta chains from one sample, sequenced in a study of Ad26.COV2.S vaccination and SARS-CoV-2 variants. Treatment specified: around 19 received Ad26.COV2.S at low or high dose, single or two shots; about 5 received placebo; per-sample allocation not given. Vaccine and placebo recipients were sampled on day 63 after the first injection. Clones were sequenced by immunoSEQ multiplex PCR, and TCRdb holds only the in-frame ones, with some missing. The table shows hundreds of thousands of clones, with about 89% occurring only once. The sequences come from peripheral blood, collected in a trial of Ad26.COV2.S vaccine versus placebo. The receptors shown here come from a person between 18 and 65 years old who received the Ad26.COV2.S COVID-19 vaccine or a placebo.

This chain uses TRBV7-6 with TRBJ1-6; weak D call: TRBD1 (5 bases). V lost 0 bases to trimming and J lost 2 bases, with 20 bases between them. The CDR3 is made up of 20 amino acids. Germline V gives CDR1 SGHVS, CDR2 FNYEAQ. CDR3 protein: CASSLAAAGNDDTYNSPLHF. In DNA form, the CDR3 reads TGTGCCAGCAGCTTAGCCGCGGCAGGGAACGACGATACCTATAATTCACCCCTCCACTTT.

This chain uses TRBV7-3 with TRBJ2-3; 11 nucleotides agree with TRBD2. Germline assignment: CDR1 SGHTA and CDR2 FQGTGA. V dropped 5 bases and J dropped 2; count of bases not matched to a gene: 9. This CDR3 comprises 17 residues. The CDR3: CASSPGLAVAFTDTQYF. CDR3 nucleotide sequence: TGTGCCAGCAGCCCGGGACTAGCGGTTGCCTTCACAGATACGCAGTATTTT.

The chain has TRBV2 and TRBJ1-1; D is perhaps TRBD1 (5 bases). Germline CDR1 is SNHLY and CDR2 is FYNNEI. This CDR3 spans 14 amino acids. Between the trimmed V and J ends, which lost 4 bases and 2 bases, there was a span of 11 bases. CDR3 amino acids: CASSGRDLNTEAFF. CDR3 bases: TGTGCCAGCAGTGGCCGGGACCTAAACACTGAAGCTTTCTTT.

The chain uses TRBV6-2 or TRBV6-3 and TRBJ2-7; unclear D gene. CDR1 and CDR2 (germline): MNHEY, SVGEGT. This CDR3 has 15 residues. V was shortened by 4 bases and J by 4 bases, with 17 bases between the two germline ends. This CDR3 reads CASSFSGGAGYEQYF. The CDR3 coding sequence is TGTGCCAGCAGTTTTTCAGGCGGTGCCGGATACGAGCAGTACTTC.

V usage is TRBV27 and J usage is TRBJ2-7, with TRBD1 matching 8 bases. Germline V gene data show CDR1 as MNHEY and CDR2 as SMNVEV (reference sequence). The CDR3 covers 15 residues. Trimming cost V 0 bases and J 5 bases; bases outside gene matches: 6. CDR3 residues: CASSLSQGASDEQYF. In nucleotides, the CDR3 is TGTGCCAGCAGTTTATCCCAGGGGGCATCTGACGAGCAGTACTTC.

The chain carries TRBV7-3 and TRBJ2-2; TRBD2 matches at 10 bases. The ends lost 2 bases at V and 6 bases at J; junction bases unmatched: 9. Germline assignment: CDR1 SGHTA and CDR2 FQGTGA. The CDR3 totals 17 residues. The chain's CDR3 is CASSLAPGLASAGELFF. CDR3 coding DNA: TGTGCCAGCAGCTTAGCCCCGGGACTAGCGTCCGCCGGGGAGCTGTTTTTT. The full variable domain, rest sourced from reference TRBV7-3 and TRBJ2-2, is GAGVSQTPSNKVTEKGKYVELRCDPISGHTALYWYRQSLGQGPEFLIYFQGTGAADDSGLPNDRFFAVRPEGSVSTLKIQRTERGDSAVYLCASSLAPGLASAGELFFGEGSRLTVL.

The CDR3 loop is CASSDGVRSYTF. The CDR3 region has the DNA TGTGCCAGCAGTGACGGCGTCAGGAGCTACACCTTC. The chain has TRBV25-1 and TRBJ1-2; D remains unclear. This CDR3 is 12 amino acids long. Germline V gene lookup returns CDR1 MGHDK and CDR2 SYGVNS. V lost 3 bases and J lost 9, with 11 bases in between.

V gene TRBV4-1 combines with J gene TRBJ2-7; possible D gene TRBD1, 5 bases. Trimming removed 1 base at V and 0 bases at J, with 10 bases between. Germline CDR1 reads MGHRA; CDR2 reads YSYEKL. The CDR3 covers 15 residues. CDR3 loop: CASSQVWGSSYEQYF. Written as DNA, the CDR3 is TGCGCCAGCAGCCAAGTCTGGGGCAGCTCCTACGAGCAGTACTTC.

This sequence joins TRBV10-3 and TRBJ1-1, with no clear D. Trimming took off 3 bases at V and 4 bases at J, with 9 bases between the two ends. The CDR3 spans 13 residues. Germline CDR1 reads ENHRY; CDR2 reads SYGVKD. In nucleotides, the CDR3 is TGTGCCATCAGTGAAGAGCCCGGCACTGAAGCTTTCTTT. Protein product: CAISEEPGTEAFF.

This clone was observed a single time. CDR3 DNA: TGTGCCAGCAGCTTCGGGGGACAGGGCTACGAGCAGTACTTC. As protein: CASSFGGQGYEQYF. The chain recombines TRBV5-8 with TRBJ2-7, with 9 bases fitting TRBD1. This CDR3 has 14 amino acids. Trimming took 2 bases from V and 3 from J; bases not matched to a gene: 3. CDR1 is SGHTS and CDR2 is YDEGEE in the germline V gene.

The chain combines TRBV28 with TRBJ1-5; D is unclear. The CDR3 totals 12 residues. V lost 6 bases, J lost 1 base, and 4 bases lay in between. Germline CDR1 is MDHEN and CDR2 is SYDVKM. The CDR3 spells CASSQSNQPQHF. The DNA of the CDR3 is TGTGCCAGCAGCCAGAGCAATCAGCCCCAGCATTTT.

The CDR3 spells CASSLGGSGTDTQYF. The CDR3 bases are TGTGCCAGCAGTTTAGGGGGCTCAGGCACAGATACGCAGTATTTT. The V and J genes are TRBV27 and TRBJ2-3; D is perhaps TRBD1 (6 bases). The CDR3 loop spans 15 amino acids. CDR1 MNHEY and CDR2 SMNVEV come from the germline V gene (reference sequence). Trimming cost V 2 bases and J 1 base, with 10 bases left between them.

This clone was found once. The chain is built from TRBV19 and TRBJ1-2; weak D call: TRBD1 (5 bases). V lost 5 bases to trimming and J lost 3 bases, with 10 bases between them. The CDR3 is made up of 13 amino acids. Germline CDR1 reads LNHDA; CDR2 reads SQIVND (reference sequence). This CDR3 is CASSYSGDYGYTF. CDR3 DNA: TGTGCCAGTAGTTACTCGGGGGACTATGGCTACACCTTC.

Here the CDR3 reads CASSFRREDDTGELFF. The CDR3, as DNA: TGTGCCAGCAGCTTTAGGCGGGAGGACGACACCGGGGAGCTGTTTTTT. The V call is TRBV5-4, the J call TRBJ2-2; 8 nucleotides match TRBD2. The CDR3 loop spans 16 amino acids. Germline CDR1 SGHNT, CDR2 YYREEE (reference sequence). The V gene end was trimmed by 2 bases and the J gene end by 3 bases; junction bases not matched to a gene: 6.

The CDR3 reads CASSPGLVRTDTQYF. CDR3 DNA sequence: TGTGCCAGCAGCCCGGGACTAGTGCGCACAGATACGCAGTATTTT. The chain carries TRBV6-2 or TRBV6-3 and TRBJ2-3; TRBD2 agrees at 8 bases. The CDR3 is made up of 15 amino acids. The germline V gene encodes CDR1 MNHEY and CDR2 SVGEGT. The V and J ends lost 6 bases and 1 base, in that order; junction bases with no gene match: 6.

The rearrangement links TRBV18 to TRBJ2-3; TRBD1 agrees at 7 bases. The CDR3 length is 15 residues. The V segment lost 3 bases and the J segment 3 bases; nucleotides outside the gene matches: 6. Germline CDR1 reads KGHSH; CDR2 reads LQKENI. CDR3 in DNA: TGTGCCAGCTCACCCCGCGGACAGGCAACAGATACGCAGTATTTT. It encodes CASSPRGQATDTQYF.

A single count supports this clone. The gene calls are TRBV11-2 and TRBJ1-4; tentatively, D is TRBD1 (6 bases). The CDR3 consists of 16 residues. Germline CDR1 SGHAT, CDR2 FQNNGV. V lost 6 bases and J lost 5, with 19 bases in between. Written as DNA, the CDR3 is TGTGCCAGCAGTCCGACAGGATCGCGAGTAAATGAAAAACTGTTTTTT. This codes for CASSPTGSRVNEKLFF.

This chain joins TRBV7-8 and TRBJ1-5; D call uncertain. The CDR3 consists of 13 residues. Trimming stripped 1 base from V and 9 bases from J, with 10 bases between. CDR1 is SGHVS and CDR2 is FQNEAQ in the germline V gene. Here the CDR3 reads CASSLGSLSPQHF. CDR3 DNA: TGTGCCAGCAGCTTAGGGTCTCTTTCGCCCCAGCATTTT.

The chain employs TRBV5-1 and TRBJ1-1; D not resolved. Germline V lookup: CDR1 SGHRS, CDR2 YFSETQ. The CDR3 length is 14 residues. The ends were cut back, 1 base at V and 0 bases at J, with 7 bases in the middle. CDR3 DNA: TGCGCCAGCAGCTTGATGGTGATGAACACTGAAGCTTTCTTT. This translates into CASSLMVMNTEAFF.

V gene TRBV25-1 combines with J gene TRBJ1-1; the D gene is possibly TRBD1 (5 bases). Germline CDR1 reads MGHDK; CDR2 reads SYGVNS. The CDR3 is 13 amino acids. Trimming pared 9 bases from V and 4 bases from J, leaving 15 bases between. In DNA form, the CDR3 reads TGTGCCAGTAAACCTCAGGGACGCACTGAAGCTTTCTTT. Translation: CASKPQGRTEAFF.

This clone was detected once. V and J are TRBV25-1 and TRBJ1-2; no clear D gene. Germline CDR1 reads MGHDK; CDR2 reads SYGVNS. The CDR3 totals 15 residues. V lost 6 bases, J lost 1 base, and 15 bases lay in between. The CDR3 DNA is TGTGCCAGCAGGGGGAGGGTAGGAATTAACTATGGCTACACCTTC. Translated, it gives CASRGRVGINYGYTF.

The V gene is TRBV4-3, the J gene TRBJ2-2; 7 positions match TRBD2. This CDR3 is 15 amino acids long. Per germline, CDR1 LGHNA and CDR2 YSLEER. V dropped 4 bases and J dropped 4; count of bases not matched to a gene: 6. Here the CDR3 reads CASSRGLGGTGELFF. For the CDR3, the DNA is TGCGCCAGCAGCCGAGGACTAGGCGGCACCGGGGAGCTGTTTTTT.

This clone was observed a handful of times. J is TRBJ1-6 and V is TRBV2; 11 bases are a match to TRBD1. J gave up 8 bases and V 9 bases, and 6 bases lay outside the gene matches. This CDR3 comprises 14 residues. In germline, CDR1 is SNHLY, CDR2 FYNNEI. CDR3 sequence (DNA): TGTGCCAGTGAGAAGGGACAGGGGGATTCACCCCTCCACTTT. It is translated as CASEKGQGDSPLHF.

The CDR3 reads CASSMGQGAGNTIYF. The CDR3 nucleotides are TGTGCCAGCAGCATGGGACAGGGGGCTGGAAACACCATATATTTT. The chain uses TRBV7-9 and TRBJ1-3; the match to TRBD1 covers 11 bases. Germline CDR1 reads SEHNR; CDR2 reads FQNEAQ (reference sequence). The CDR3 sequence is 15 residues long. V lost 5 bases and J lost 2; bases outside the gene matches: 2.

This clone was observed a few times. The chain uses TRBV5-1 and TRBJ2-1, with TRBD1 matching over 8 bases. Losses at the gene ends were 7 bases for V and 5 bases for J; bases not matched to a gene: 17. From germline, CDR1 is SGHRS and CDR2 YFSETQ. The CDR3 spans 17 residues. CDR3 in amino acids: CASHGGQGGSINNEQFF. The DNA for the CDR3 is TGCGCCAGCCACGGAGGACAGGGTGGGTCTATTAACAATGAGCAGTTCTTC.

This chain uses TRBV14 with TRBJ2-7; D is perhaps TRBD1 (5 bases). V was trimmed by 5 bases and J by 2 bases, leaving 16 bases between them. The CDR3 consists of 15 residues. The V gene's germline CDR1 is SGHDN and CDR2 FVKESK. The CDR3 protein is CASSRVQGTAYEQYF. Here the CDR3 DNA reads TGTGCCAGCAGCAGGGTTCAGGGAACGGCCTACGAGCAGTACTTC. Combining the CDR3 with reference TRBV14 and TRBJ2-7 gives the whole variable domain EAGVTQFPSHSVIEKGQTVTLRCDPISGHDNLYWYRRVMGKEIKFLLHFVKESKQDESGMPNNRFLAERTGGTYSTLKVQPAELEDSGVYFCASSRVQGTAYEQYFGPGTRLTVT.

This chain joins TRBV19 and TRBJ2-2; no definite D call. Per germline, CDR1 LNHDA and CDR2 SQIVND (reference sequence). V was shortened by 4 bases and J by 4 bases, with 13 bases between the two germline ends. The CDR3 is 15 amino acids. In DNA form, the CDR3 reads TGTGCCAGTAGTACGACGCAGGATCCCACCGGGGAGCTGTTTTTT. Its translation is CASSTTQDPTGELFF.

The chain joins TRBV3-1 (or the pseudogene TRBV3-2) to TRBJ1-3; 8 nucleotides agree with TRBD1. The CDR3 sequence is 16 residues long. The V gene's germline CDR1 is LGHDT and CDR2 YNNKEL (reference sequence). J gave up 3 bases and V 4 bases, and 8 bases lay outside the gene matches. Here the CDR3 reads CASSRITGTGGNTIYF. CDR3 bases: TGTGCCAGCAGCCGTATCACCGGGACAGGTGGAAACACCATATATTTT.

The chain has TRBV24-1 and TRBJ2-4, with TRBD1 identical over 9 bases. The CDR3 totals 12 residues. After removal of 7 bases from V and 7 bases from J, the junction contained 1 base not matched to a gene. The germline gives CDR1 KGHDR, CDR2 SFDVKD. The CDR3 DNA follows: TGTGCCACCAGGGACAGGGGTAACATTCAGTACTTC. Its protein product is CATRDRGNIQYF.

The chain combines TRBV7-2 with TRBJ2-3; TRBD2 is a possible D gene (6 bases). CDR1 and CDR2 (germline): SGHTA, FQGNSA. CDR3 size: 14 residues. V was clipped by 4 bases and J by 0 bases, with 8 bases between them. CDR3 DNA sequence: TGTGCCAGCAGCTGGAGCGGGAGCACAGATACGCAGTATTTT. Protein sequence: CASSWSGSTDTQYF.

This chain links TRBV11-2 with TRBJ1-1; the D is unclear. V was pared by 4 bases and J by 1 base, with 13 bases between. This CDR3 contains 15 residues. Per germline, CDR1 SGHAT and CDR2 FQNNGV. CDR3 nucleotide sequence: TGTGCCAGCAGCTCCTGGGGTAGTAAGAACACTGAAGCTTTCTTT. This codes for CASSSWGSKNTEAFF.